The 32 T cell receptor beta chains reported below all come from one sample, sequenced in a study of blood T cell repertoires in COVID-19. The assay was immunoSEQ multiplex PCR, and TCRdb's table has in-frame clones only and misses some. The sample yields just over 200,000 clones, around 86% seen once. Sequencing used peripheral blood. Source of these receptors: a man older than 75 with acute or convalescent COVID-19.

The rearrangement joins TRBV30 to TRBJ1-5; D not certain. The germline CDR1 and CDR2 sequences are GTSNPN and SVGIG (reference sequence). V gave up 5 bases and J gave up 3 bases, with 11 bases separating them. CDR3 length equals 13 residues. CDR3 nucleotide sequence: TGTGCCTGGGCGCGGCAGATCAATCAGCCCCAGCATTTT. It codes for CAWARQINQPQHF.

The gene calls are TRBV7-9 and TRBJ2-7; perhaps TRBD2 as D (6 bases). The CDR3 has 17 amino acids. Germline values: CDR1 SEHNR, CDR2 FQNEAQ (reference sequence). The ends were cut back, 4 bases at V and 3 bases at J, with 22 bases in the middle. In DNA, the CDR3 is TGTGCCAGCAGCTCCCTAGGGGCCGGGACTTACTACTACGAGCAGTACGTC. Translation: CASSSLGAGTYYYEQYV.

This chain joins TRBV7-8 and TRBJ2-3, with 16 nucleotides matching TRBD2. The CDR3 totals 17 residues. CDR1 is SGHVS, CDR2 FQNEAQ, per germline. The V and J ends lost 5 bases and 0 bases, in that order; junction bases with no gene match: 2. The CDR3 sequence: CASSPGLAGGSTDTQYF. In DNA, the CDR3 is TGTGCCAGCAGCCCGGGACTAGCGGGAGGGAGCACAGATACGCAGTATTTT.

This sequence joins TRBV19 and TRBJ2-7; 13 nucleotides match TRBD2. CDR3 length: 15 amino acids. V lost 5 bases and J lost 3; bases outside the gene matches: 4. The germline V gene encodes CDR1 LNHDA and CDR2 SQIVND (reference sequence). CDR3 bases: TGTGCCAGTAGTTCCGGGACTAGCGGGAACTACGAGCAGTACTTC. As protein: CASSSGTSGNYEQYF. Full variable domain (remainder filled in from reference TRBV19 and TRBJ2-7): DGGITQSPKYLFRKEGQNVTLSCEQNLNHDAMYWYRQDPGQGLRLIYYSQIVNDFQKGDIAEGYSVSREKKESFPLTVTSAQKNPTAFYLCASSSGTSGNYEQYFGPGTRLTVT.

The V gene is TRBV18, the J gene TRBJ1-5, with no clear D. V was trimmed by 3 bases and J by 0 bases, leaving 9 bases between them. The CDR3 is made up of 15 amino acids. Per the germline V gene, CDR1 is KGHSH and CDR2 is LQKENI. The CDR3 is CASSPAVNSNQPQHF. The DNA for the CDR3 is TGTGCCAGCTCACCGGCAGTTAATAGCAATCAGCCCCAGCATTTT.

This CDR3 reads CASSRQGASSTEAFF. The CDR3 coding sequence is TGTGCCAGCTCACGACAGGGGGCGAGTAGCACTGAAGCTTTCTTT. The chain is built from TRBV18 and TRBJ1-1, with 10 bases lining up with TRBD1. The CDR3 loop spans 15 amino acids. After removal of 4 bases from V and 4 bases from J, the junction contained 6 bases not matched to a gene. Germline CDR1 reads KGHSH; CDR2 reads LQKENI. Full variable domain (remainder filled in from reference TRBV18 and TRBJ1-1): NAGVMQNPRHLVRRRGQEARLRCSPMKGHSHVYWYRQLPEEGLKFMVYLQKENIIDESGMPKERFSAEFPKEGPSILRIQQVVRGDSAAYFCASSRQGASSTEAFFGQGTRLTVV.

This clone has only a few counts. The gene calls are TRBV19 and TRBJ1-1; 7 bases map to TRBD1. Germline V lookup: CDR1 LNHDA, CDR2 SQIVND (reference sequence). Trimming at V came to 8 bases and at J to 7 bases, leaving 13 bases not matched to a gene. The CDR3 has 14 residues. The CDR3 bases are TGTGCCAGTGCTAGACCAGGGGGGTATAGTGAAGCTTTCTTT. Translated: CASARPGGYSEAFF.

The chain employs TRBV2 and TRBJ2-7, with a tentative D call TRBD1 (6 bases). Trimming stripped 7 bases from V and 1 base from J, with 8 bases between. CDR3 length: 12 amino acids. Per germline, CDR1 SNHLY and CDR2 FYNNEI. CDR3 bases: TGTGCCAGCAACGGACAGTCCTACGAGCAGTACGTC. Translating it yields CASNGQSYEQYV.

This clone was detected only once. The J gene is TRBJ1-5, the V gene TRBV7-3; D possibly corresponds to TRBD1 (5 bases). CDR1 and CDR2 (germline): SGHTA, FQGTGA. This CDR3 region has 15 residues. V lost 2 bases, J lost 5 bases, and 13 bases lay in between. CDR3 in DNA: TGTGCCAGCAGCTTAGGGGCAGGTAGGGATCAGCCCCAGCATTTT. Amino acids: CASSLGAGRDQPQHF.

This rearrangement joins TRBV6-5 to TRBJ1-6; D might be TRBD1 (6 bases). The CDR3 has 12 residues. Germline V gene lookup returns CDR1 MNHEY and CDR2 SVGAGI. Trimming shortened V by 4 bases and J by 14 bases, and 12 bases separated the two germline ends. In nucleotides, the CDR3 is TGTGCCAGCAGTTCAGGGGTCGCGGCCCTCCACTTT. Protein: CASSSGVAALHF.

The genes are TRBV27 and TRBJ1-2, with 8 bases that match TRBD1. Germline CDR1 reads MNHEY; CDR2 reads SMNVEV (reference sequence). The CDR3 runs 16 residues. V lost 1 base, J lost 4 bases, and 8 bases stayed unmatched. CDR3 coding DNA: TGTGCCAGCAGTTTATATACAGGGGGAGGGATCTATGGCTACACCTTC. This codes for CASSLYTGGGIYGYTF.

This rearrangement joins TRBV7-2 to TRBJ2-1; 10 bases fit TRBD2. This CDR3 contains 15 residues. Germline assignment: CDR1 SGHTA and CDR2 FQGNSA. J was trimmed by 6 bases and V by 2 bases; bases with no gene match: 4. The CDR3 bases are TGTGCCAGCAGCTTAACTCGACTAGCGGGCAATGAGCAGTTCTTC. Amino acids: CASSLTRLAGNEQFF. The full variable domain, completed using reference TRBV7-2 and TRBJ2-1, is GAGVSQSPSNKVTEKGKDVELRCDPISGHTALYWYRQSLGQGLEFLIYFQGNSAPDKSGLPSDRFSAERTGGSVSTLTIQRTQQEDSAVYLCASSLTRLAGNEQFFGPGTRLTVL.

The chain couples TRBV10-2 to TRBJ1-5, with 7 bases lining up with TRBD1. V lost 6 bases to trimming and J lost 0 bases; unmatched junction nucleotides: 11. The CDR3 contains 17 residues. Germline lookup yields CDR1 WSHSY and CDR2 SAAADI. The CDR3 reads CASSGRQGDNSNQPQHF. The CDR3 DNA reads as TGCGCCAGCAGCGGGAGACAGGGAGATAATAGCAATCAGCCCCAGCATTTT.

The chain employs TRBV18 and TRBJ2-7; the match to TRBD1 covers 8 bases. The V gene end was trimmed by 4 bases and the J gene end by 3 bases; junction bases not matched to a gene: 5. Per germline, CDR1 KGHSH and CDR2 LQKENI. The CDR3 consists of 14 residues. The DNA of the CDR3 is TGTGCCAGCTCACTGACAGGGGTCAGCTACGAGCAGTACTTC. As protein: CASSLTGVSYEQYF. Full variable domain (missing parts from reference TRBV18 and TRBJ2-7): NAGVMQNPRHLVRRRGQEARLRCSPMKGHSHVYWYRQLPEEGLKFMVYLQKENIIDESGMPKERFSAEFPKEGPSILRIQQVVRGDSAAYFCASSLTGVSYEQYFGPGTRLTVT.

Only one count was recorded for this clone. The chain uses TRBV5-1 and TRBJ2-3; 7 positions match TRBD2. Unmatched junction bases numbered 5, after V lost 5 bases and J lost 2 bases. Germline V gene data show CDR1 as SGHRS and CDR2 as YFSETQ. This CDR3 has 14 residues. CDR3 region: CASRSGVTTDTQYF. The CDR3 DNA reads as TGCGCCAGCAGAAGCGGGGTTACCACAGATACGCAGTATTTT.

V gene TRBV7-2 combines with J gene TRBJ2-2, with D tentatively TRBD2 (6 bases). The CDR3 extends over 14 amino acids. The V end was cut by 5 bases, the J end by 7 bases, with 14 bases between. The germline V gene has CDR1 SGHTA and CDR2 FQGNSA. As DNA, the CDR3 is TGTGCCAGCAGCCCAGGAGCGGGTGTCGGGGAGCTGTTTTTT. Its translation: CASSPGAGVGELFF.

J is TRBJ2-1 and V is TRBV18; 15 positions agree with TRBD2. Germline V gene lookup returns CDR1 KGHSH and CDR2 LQKENI. The CDR3 is made up of 16 amino acids. The junction had 5 bases not matched to a gene; V was cut back by 6 bases and J by 5 bases. In DNA form, the CDR3 reads TGTGCCAGCTCCCGGACTAGCGGGAGGGGAAACAATGAGCAGTTCTTC. Translating it yields CASSRTSGRGNNEQFF.

This chain joins TRBV6-2 or TRBV6-3 and TRBJ2-7; 7 bases match TRBD2. J gave up 3 bases and V 4 bases, and 6 bases lay outside the gene matches. The CDR3 sequence is 14 residues long. Germline CDR1 reads MNHEY; CDR2 reads SVGEGT. The CDR3 DNA sequence: TGTGCCAGCAGTTCGCTAGCGGAGGTCTACGAGCAGTACTTC. It is translated as CASSSLAEVYEQYF.

This clone was detected once. CDR3 bases: TGTGCCAGCAGCGTAGGCGTCCGGGGAAGCTCCTACGAGCAGTACGTC. Translated, it gives CASSVGVRGSSYEQYV. V is TRBV9 and J is TRBJ2-7; tentative D call: TRBD2 (5 bases). Per germline, CDR1 SGDLS and CDR2 YYNGEE. The CDR3 runs to 16 residues. The V gene lost 0 bases and the J gene lost 0 bases, with 13 bases spanning the gap.

The J gene is TRBJ2-5, the V gene TRBV7-2; TRBD2 agrees at 9 bases. Germline lookup yields CDR1 SGHTA and CDR2 FQGNSA. V lost 4 bases, J lost 5 bases, and 11 bases stayed unmatched. The CDR3 is 16 amino acids. CDR3 protein: CASSSSSGMASETQYF. The CDR3 DNA sequence: TGTGCCAGCAGCTCTTCTAGCGGGATGGCTTCCGAGACCCAGTACTTC.

The rearrangement links TRBV13 to TRBJ1-1; D possibly corresponds to TRBD1 (6 bases). The CDR3 totals 17 residues. Trimming pared 5 bases from V and 3 bases from J, leaving 22 bases between. CDR1 is PRHDT, CDR2 FYEKMQ, per germline (reference sequence). The DNA for the CDR3 is TGTGCCAGCAGCCCGCCAGTTGGGGGCAAGGGGTACACTGAAGCTTTCTTT. Amino acid sequence: CASSPPVGGKGYTEAFF.

The V call is TRBV3-1 (or the pseudogene TRBV3-2), the J call TRBJ2-1; TRBD1 agrees at 7 bases. This CDR3 spans 14 amino acids. Germline values: CDR1 LGHDT, CDR2 YNNKEL (reference sequence). The V and J ends lost 1 base and 8 bases, in that order; junction bases with no gene match: 5. The CDR3 is CASSQARGGYEQFF. CDR3 nucleotide sequence: TGTGCCAGCAGCCAAGCAAGAGGGGGCTATGAGCAGTTCTTC.

This clone was recorded once. The V and J genes are TRBV10-1 and TRBJ2-4, with no clear D. This CDR3 is built from 13 residues. V gave up 3 bases and J gave up 12 bases, with 15 bases separating them. Germline assignment: CDR1 WNHNN and CDR2 SYGVQD (reference sequence). The CDR3 loop is CASSDPHRPRQYF. Written as DNA, the CDR3 is TGCGCCAGCAGTGACCCCCATCGTCCGCGTCAGTACTTC.

The rearrangement joins TRBV14 to TRBJ2-1; 10 bases match TRBD2. CDR1 is SGHDN and CDR2 is FVKESK in the germline V gene. With 1 base clipped from V and 6 bases from J, the junction kept 3 bases outside the gene matches. The CDR3 contains 15 residues. The CDR3 nucleotides are TGTGCCAGCAGCCAAGGCCTAGCGGGAGCCAATGAGCAGTTCTTC. Amino acids: CASSQGLAGANEQFF.

The rearrangement uses TRBV5-4 and TRBJ2-2; TRBD2 is a possible D gene (6 bases). The CDR3 runs 13 residues. Trimming removed 7 bases from V and 3 bases from J, with 10 bases in between. Per germline, CDR1 SGHNT and CDR2 YYREEE (reference sequence). The CDR3 DNA is TGTGCCAGCCGCGGGATCGACACCGGGGAGCTGTTTTTT. Encoded protein: CASRGIDTGELFF.

As concerns this clone: Other DNA sequences in the same sample also yield this CDR3. The genes are TRBV20-1 and TRBJ2-7; D gene uncertain. The CDR3 extends over 11 amino acids. From germline, CDR1 is DFQATT and CDR2 SNEGSKA (reference sequence). V lost 3 bases and J 2 bases, leaving 5 bases between the germline ends. The CDR3 sequence: CSASLTYEQYF. CDR3 nucleotide sequence: TGCAGTGCTAGTTTAACCTACGAGCAGTACTTC.

The rearrangement joins TRBV29-1 to TRBJ2-3; 9 nucleotides line up with TRBD2. This CDR3 contains 16 residues. The V gene's germline CDR1 is SQVTM and CDR2 ANQGSEA. With 7 bases clipped from V and 4 bases from J, the junction kept 15 bases outside the gene matches. The CDR3 sequence: CSGRISGSLAADTQYF. The CDR3, as DNA: TGCAGCGGTCGTATTAGCGGGAGTTTGGCGGCAGATACGCAGTATTTT.

V is TRBV27 and J is TRBJ1-2, with D unresolved. Trimming stripped 0 bases from V and 6 bases from J, with 11 bases between. Germline-derived CDR1 and CDR2 are MNHEY and SMNVEV (reference sequence). The CDR3 covers 14 residues. CDR3 amino acids: CASSLSGLGDGYTF. The CDR3 DNA reads TGTGCCAGCAGTTTATCAGGTCTCGGGGATGGCTACACCTTC.

This chain joins TRBV5-1 and TRBJ2-1, with TRBD1 identical over 8 bases. V dropped 0 bases and J dropped 6; count of bases not matched to a gene: 2. Germline CDR1 is SGHRS and CDR2 is YFSETQ. The CDR3 has 14 amino acids. The DNA for the CDR3 is TGCGCCAGCAGCTTGGGGGACAGGTCCAATGAGCAGTTCTTC. Amino acids: CASSLGDRSNEQFF.

V usage is TRBV7-6 and J usage is TRBJ2-3; TRBD2 might be the D (6 bases). The CDR3 is 17 amino acids. Trimming removed 4 bases from V and 0 bases from J, with 17 bases in between. Germline V gives CDR1 SGHVS, CDR2 FNYEAQ. CDR3 sequence: CASSSGLGLTSTDTQYF. DNA of the CDR3: TGTGCCAGCAGCTCGGGACTCGGACTGACTAGCACAGATACGCAGTATTTT. Using reference TRBV7-6 and TRBJ2-3 for the parts outside the CDR3, the full variable domain is GAGVSQSPRYKVTKRGQDVALRCDPISGHVSLYWYRQALGQGPEFLTYFNYEAQQDKSGLPNDRFSAERPEGSISTLTIQRTEQRDSAMYRCASSSGLGLTSTDTQYFGPGTRLTVL.

The J gene is TRBJ2-7, the V gene TRBV6-5, with 11 positions matching TRBD2. Germline V gene lookup returns CDR1 MNHEY and CDR2 SVGAGI. The trim removed 7 bases at V and 6 bases at J, leaving 8 bases unmatched. The CDR3 runs 14 residues. CDR3 in amino acids: CASTPLAGGPEQYV. The CDR3 DNA sequence: TGTGCCAGCACCCCCCTAGCGGGAGGTCCCGAGCAGTACGTC.

J is TRBJ2-3 and V is TRBV9; D call uncertain. The length of the CDR3 is 16 residues. Trimming removed 0 bases at V and 1 base at J, with 12 bases between. Germline CDR1 SGDLS, CDR2 YYNGEE. CDR3 in DNA: TGTGCCAGCAGCGTAGGTCTGGGCCTTGGCACAGATACGCAGTATTTT. Translating gives CASSVGLGLGTDTQYF. Supplemented by reference TRBV9 and TRBJ2-3, the full variable domain reads DSGVTQTPKHLITATGQRVTLRCSPRSGDLSVYWYQQSLDQGLQFLIQYYNGEERAKGNILERFSAQQFPDLHSELNLSSLELGDSALYFCASSVGLGLGTDTQYFGPGTRLTVL.